One and the same sample provided the 13 T cell receptor beta chains below, sequenced in a study of vaccination effects on CD4 cells after COVID-19. Measured with immunoSEQ multiplex PCR; TCRdb has only the in-frame clones, and not every one. This table has roughly 70,000 clones, 70% to 85% appearing once. After expansion with viral peptide pools in the ViraFEST assay, antigen-specific CD4+ T cells were sequenced. With nine to eleven days of culture completed, CD4+ T cells were isolated. Each person got two doses of an mRNA SARS-CoV-2 vaccine, BNT162b2 or mRNA-1273. These receptors' targets are unknown. The sequencing here drew on CD4+ T cells from PBMCs cultured with HCoV-229E spike peptides, taken after COVID-19 vaccination. The receptors shown here come from a human donor who received a COVID-19 vaccine.

CDR3 DNA: TGTGCCAGCAGCTTTAAGGGGCCGCCGGGCACAGATACGCAGTATTTT. Encoded protein: CASSFKGPPGTDTQYF. The chain has TRBV7-8 and TRBJ2-3, with D tentatively TRBD1 (5 bases). CDR3 length: 16 residues. Per germline, CDR1 SGHVS and CDR2 FQNEAQ. The germline V and J ends were trimmed by 3 bases and 1 base, with 14 bases remaining between them.

The gene calls are TRBV5-1 and TRBJ2-5, with 9 positions matching TRBD1. The CDR3 consists of 14 residues. The junction had 2 bases not matched to a gene; V was cut back by 0 bases and J by 5 bases. The germline V gene encodes CDR1 SGHRS and CDR2 YFSETQ. This chain's CDR3 is CASSLEGQGETQYF. The DNA of the CDR3 is TGCGCCAGCAGCTTGGAAGGACAGGGGGAGACCCAGTACTTC.

The rearrangement links TRBV6-5 to TRBJ2-1; possibly TRBD1 for D (6 bases). There are 13 residues in the CDR3. V lost 6 bases and J lost 4, with 10 bases in between. Germline V gene lookup returns CDR1 MNHEY and CDR2 SVGAGI. The CDR3: CASRKQGYNEQFF. The DNA for the CDR3 is TGTGCCAGCAGGAAACAGGGATACAATGAGCAGTTCTTC.

This clone was seen a handful of times. The chain links TRBV7-2 to TRBJ2-1, with D uncertain. V gave up 1 base and J gave up 10 bases, with 11 bases separating them. The CDR3 covers 13 residues. The germline CDR1 and CDR2 sequences are SGHTA and FQGNSA. The CDR3 DNA sequence: TGTGCCAGCAGCTTAGTTGGGGTCGGCGAGCAGTTCTTC. As protein: CASSLVGVGEQFF.

This clone has more than one count but fewer than ten. The chain is built from TRBV6-6 and TRBJ1-1; possibly TRBD1 for D (6 bases). The ends were cut back, 5 bases at V and 4 bases at J, with 26 bases in the middle. The CDR3 spans 18 residues. Germline-derived CDR1 and CDR2 are MNHNY and SVGAGI (reference sequence). CDR3 sequence (DNA): TGTGCCAGCAGTCATCCGCCCATCTATCGACAGGATCCCACTGAAGCTTTCTTT. Translated: CASSHPPIYRQDPTEAFF.

This chain connects TRBV6-5 to TRBJ1-4; no clear D. The CDR3 is made up of 15 amino acids. The V end was cut by 2 bases, the J end by 8 bases, with 15 bases between. Germline assignment: CDR1 MNHEY and CDR2 SVGAGI. CDR3 protein: CASSYGRFGREKLFF. The CDR3 DNA follows: TGTGCCAGCAGTTACGGCCGTTTTGGGCGGGAAAAACTGTTTTTT.

This chain joins TRBV27 and TRBJ1-2; TRBD1 matches at 9 bases. The V gene's germline CDR1 is MNHEY and CDR2 SMNVEV (reference sequence). This CDR3 has 16 amino acids. The V and J ends lost 6 bases and 3 bases, in that order; junction bases with no gene match: 11. The CDR3 region has the DNA TGTGCCAGCAGCCATGGACAGGGGTTCGATCACTATGGCTACACCTTC. This codes for CASSHGQGFDHYGYTF.

The rearrangement uses TRBV6-5 and TRBJ1-2, with D possibly TRBD1 on 6 matching bases. CDR3 length equals 15 residues. Per germline, CDR1 MNHEY and CDR2 SVGAGI. The germline V and J ends were trimmed by 6 bases and 0 bases, with 14 bases remaining between them. CDR3 DNA sequence: TGTGCCAGCAGCACTATCAGGGGAGCTAACTATGGCTACACCTTC. Protein sequence: CASSTIRGANYGYTF.

The rearrangement uses TRBV7-9 and TRBJ2-2; D might be TRBD1 (5 bases). The CDR3 consists of 15 residues. V was pared by 4 bases and J by 0 bases, with 9 bases between. Germline loops: CDR1 SEHNR, CDR2 FQNEAQ (reference sequence). The CDR3 reads CASSSRAANTGELFF. DNA for the CDR3: TGTGCCAGCAGCTCCAGGGCGGCGAACACCGGGGAGCTGTTTTTT. Looking up the rest from reference TRBV7-9 and TRBJ2-2 gives the full variable domain: DTGVSQNPRHKITKRGQNVTFRCDPISEHNRLYWYRQTLGQGPEFLTYFQNEAQLEKSRLLSDRFSAERPKGSFSTLEIQRTEQGDSAMYLCASSSRAANTGELFFGEGSRLTVL.

This clone was picked up a small number of times. The chain recombines TRBV5-5 with TRBJ1-4, with D unresolved. Germline CDR1 reads SGHKS; CDR2 reads YYEKEE (reference sequence). With 4 bases removed from V and 8 bases from J, the gap between germline ends came to 15 bases. The CDR3 runs 14 residues. As DNA, the CDR3 is TGTGCCAGCAGCGTTCAGTTCCCCTGGGAAAAACTGTTTTTT. It is translated as CASSVQFPWEKLFF. The complete variable domain, with remaining parts taken from reference TRBV5-5 and TRBJ1-4, reads DAGVTQSPTHLIKTRGQQVTLRCSPISGHKSVSWYQQVLGQGPQFIFQYYEKEERGRGNFPDRFSARQFPNYSSELNVNALLLGDSALYLCASSVQFPWEKLFFGSGTQLSVL.

The rearrangement joins TRBV27 to TRBJ1-2; no firm D call. Trimming took 5 bases from V and 8 from J, leaving 12 bases between them. The CDR3 runs to 12 residues. Germline V CDR1 and CDR2: MNHEY, SMNVEV (reference sequence). CDR3 in DNA: TGTGCCAGCAGTGGGTTTTTCGGGGGCTACACCTTC. Its protein product is CASSGFFGGYTF.

This sequence joins TRBV9 and TRBJ1-4; 9 nucleotides agree with TRBD1. Germline V gives CDR1 SGDLS, CDR2 YYNGEE. This CDR3 region has 15 residues. The J segment lost 5 bases and the V segment lost 4 bases, leaving 6 bases of the junction unmatched. The CDR3 DNA sequence: TGTGCCAGCAGCTCCACCGGGACAGGGAATGAAAAACTGTTTTTT. Protein product: CASSSTGTGNEKLFF.

The rearrangement joins TRBV7-2 to TRBJ1-6; 7 bases are a match to TRBD1. With 6 bases clipped from V and 4 bases from J, the junction kept 3 bases outside the gene matches. Germline assignment: CDR1 SGHTA and CDR2 FQGNSA. The CDR3 is 14 residues long. The CDR3 coding sequence is TGTGCCAGCAGGCCGGGACAGTATAATTCACCCCTCCACTTT. Translated, it gives CASRPGQYNSPLHF.